This T cell receptor (beta chain) derives from a study of shared clonotypes between healthy human individuals. Unsorted PBMC DNA was sequenced on ten immunoSEQ deep assay plates. Using immunoSEQ multiplex PCR, the repertoire was profiled, and TCRdb retains in-frame clones only, with some absent. The sample shows some 530,000 clones, 60% to 80% of them seen only once. The sequenced material came from PBMCs. This TCR came from a woman aged 40 to 50 in good health. Some clones in this sample may be carry-over from other donors' samples.

CDR3 DNA: TGTGCCAGCAGCCGCCAACAGGGGGAGACCCAGTACTTC. It yields the protein CASSRQQGETQYF. V usage is TRBV11-1 and J usage is TRBJ2-5, with 7 bases lining up with TRBD1. Per the germline V gene, CDR1 is SGHAT and CDR2 is FQDESV (reference sequence). V was clipped by 5 bases and J by 5 bases; unmatched bases: 5. CDR3 length: 13 residues.